Listed here are 5 T cell receptor beta chains from one sample, sequenced in a study of T cell responses to AZD1222 COVID-19 vaccine. The repertoire was sequenced with immunoSEQ multiplex PCR; TCRdb's copy has only in-frame clones and lacks some. The table has about 94,000 clones, 85% seen once. Here the sequenced sample was peripheral blood, taken 28 days after the second AZD1222 dose. Source of these receptors: an adult who received the AZD1222 COVID-19 vaccine.

V gene TRBV10-3 combines with J gene TRBJ2-7; 9 positions match TRBD2. Germline V lookup: CDR1 ENHRY, CDR2 SYGVKD. This CDR3 has 14 amino acids. Unmatched junction bases numbered 4, after V lost 4 bases and J lost 3 bases. CDR3 DNA: TGTGCCATCAGTGTGCTAGCGGGAAACTACGAGCAGTACTTC. This sequence encodes CAISVLAGNYEQYF.

The chain has TRBV7-3 and TRBJ2-2; the match to TRBD1 covers 9 bases. Looked up from germline, CDR1 is SGHTA and CDR2 is FQGTGA. CDR3 length equals 16 residues. With V trimmed by 6 bases and J by 5 bases, 10 bases remained unmatched. The CDR3 spells CASRRYGQGTTGELFF. The CDR3 nucleotides read TGTGCCAGCAGACGATACGGACAGGGGACAACCGGGGAGCTGTTTTTT.

This chain links TRBV27 with TRBJ1-5; maybe TRBD1 (5 bases). Trimming shortened V by 1 base and J by 3 bases, and 19 bases separated the two germline ends. Germline loops: CDR1 MNHEY, CDR2 SMNVEV (reference sequence). The CDR3 is made up of 18 amino acids. The CDR3 region has the DNA TGTGCCAGCAGTTTATTGGGGCCACGCGGGGTGGCCAATCAGCCCCAGCATTTT. This translates into CASSLLGPRGVANQPQHF.

The chain recombines TRBV15 with TRBJ1-2, with D perhaps matching TRBD1 (5 bases). Germline V gene data show CDR1 as LNHNV and CDR2 as YYDKDF (reference sequence). Trimming stripped 0 bases from V and 6 bases from J, with 14 bases between. The CDR3 has 15 residues. The CDR3 DNA sequence: TGTGCCACCAGCAGAGATCGAACAGGTTCCGATGGCTACACCTTC. This gives the protein CATSRDRTGSDGYTF.

The chain couples TRBV9 to TRBJ2-2; 9 bases are a match to TRBD1. This CDR3 spans 16 amino acids. V shed 3 bases and J 4 bases; nucleotides not matched to a gene: 7. Germline V lookup: CDR1 SGDLS, CDR2 YYNGEE. CDR3 region: CASSAYRGHGTGELFF. The CDR3 DNA follows: TGTGCCAGCAGCGCCTACAGGGGGCATGGCACCGGGGAGCTGTTTTTT.